Listed here are 32 T cell receptor beta chains from one sample, sequenced in a study of blood T cell repertoires in COVID-19. Repertoires were generated with immunoSEQ multiplex PCR, while TCRdb's copy carries only in-frame clones and drops some. The sample has some 200,000 clones; approximately 79% are singletons. Sequencing was done on a sample of peripheral blood. The receptors derive from a man aged 25-45 years with active or convalescent COVID-19.

This clone was counted between two and nine times. V is TRBV28 and J is TRBJ1-2; the D gene is possibly TRBD1 (5 bases). Germline V gene sequence: CDR1 MDHEN, CDR2 SYDVKM. Between the trimmed V and J ends, which lost 6 bases and 0 bases, there was a span of 20 bases. This CDR3 spans 17 amino acids. CDR3 sequence reads: CASSSAQWGDANYGYTF. The CDR3 region has the DNA TGTGCCAGCAGCTCCGCCCAGTGGGGGGACGCTAACTATGGCTACACCTTC.

The gene calls are TRBV5-8 and TRBJ2-5, with 7 bases matching TRBD1. The junction had 8 bases not matched to a gene; V was cut back by 2 bases and J by 7 bases. Germline lookup yields CDR1 SGHTS and CDR2 YDEGEE. The length of the CDR3 is 14 residues. In DNA, the CDR3 is TGTGCCAGCAGCTTACTTGACAGGGCGGGGACCCAGTACTTC. This encodes CASSLLDRAGTQYF.

The chain employs TRBV11-2 and TRBJ2-7, with a tentative D call TRBD1 (6 bases). Germline CDR1 SGHAT, CDR2 FQNNGV. Deletions cut 6 bases from V and 2 bases from J, with 17 bases between. CDR3 length: 15 amino acids. CDR3 bases: TGTGCCAGCAGGCAGGGGACAATAATTCCCTACGAGCAGTACTTC. It specifies CASRQGTIIPYEQYF.

The chain carries TRBV18 and TRBJ2-1; D might be TRBD1 (6 bases). From germline, CDR1 is KGHSH and CDR2 LQKENI. This CDR3 comprises 12 residues. V dropped 6 bases and J dropped 8 bases, with 11 bases sitting between them. The CDR3 loop reads CASSPDSYEQFF. The DNA for the CDR3 is TGTGCCAGCTCTCCGGACAGCTATGAGCAGTTCTTC.

This chain links TRBV11-3 with TRBJ2-7, with a tentative D call TRBD2 (6 bases). Germline values: CDR1 SGHNT, CDR2 YENEEA. V was pared by 3 bases and J by 2 bases, with 14 bases between. The CDR3 loop spans 15 amino acids. The CDR3 protein is CASSLEGPGAYEQYF. DNA of the CDR3: TGTGCCAGCAGCTTGGAGGGACCGGGGGCCTACGAGCAGTACTTC.

CDR3 DNA sequence: TGTGCCTGGAGCGTCGGGGGAGATCCCCTCCACTTT. Amino acid sequence: CAWSVGGDPLHF. The genes are TRBV30 and TRBJ1-6; tentative D call: TRBD1 (5 bases). CDR1 is GTSNPN, CDR2 SVGIG, per germline (reference sequence). CDR3 length: 12 amino acids. The germline V and J ends were trimmed by 3 bases and 13 bases, with 13 bases remaining between them.

The chain is built from TRBV10-3 and TRBJ1-2; a weak D match, TRBD1 (5 bases). Germline CDR1 is ENHRY and CDR2 is SYGVKD. The CDR3 consists of 15 residues. V lost 0 bases and J 7 bases, leaving 15 bases between the germline ends. DNA of the CDR3: TGTGCCATCAGTGAGTCGACTCGTGGCAGGGCTGGCTACACCTTC. It is translated as CAISESTRGRAGYTF.

The sample holds a few counts of this clone. This chain connects TRBV18 to TRBJ1-2; 8 bases line up with TRBD1. Trimming removed 3 bases from V and 2 bases from J; junction bases left unmatched: 8. The CDR3 is made up of 16 amino acids. The germline V gene has CDR1 KGHSH and CDR2 LQKENI. The chain's CDR3 is CASSPVDRGRNYGYTF. The DNA for the CDR3 is TGTGCCAGCTCACCCGTAGACAGGGGTAGGAACTATGGCTACACCTTC.

In its sample, this clone was seen once. The CDR3 region is CASSLHDGTSGPYNIQYF. CDR3 in DNA: TGTGCCAGCAGCTTACATGACGGGACTAGCGGGCCCTATAACATTCAGTACTTC. The chain combines TRBV7-9 with TRBJ2-4; TRBD2 aligns across 12 bases. Germline assignment: CDR1 SEHNR and CDR2 FQNEAQ (reference sequence). V lost 2 bases, J lost 7 bases, and 12 bases stayed unmatched. The length of the CDR3 is 18 residues.

This rearrangement joins TRBV11-2 to TRBJ2-5; 8 bases match TRBD2. Looked up from germline, CDR1 is SGHAT and CDR2 is FQNNGV. CDR3 length: 14 amino acids. J lost 6 bases, V lost 5 bases, and 8 bases had no gene match. DNA for the CDR3: TGTGCCAGCAGCCTAGCGGGTGCCCTGCAGACCCAGTACTTC. Its protein is CASSLAGALQTQYF.

This clone was observed a few times. CDR3 nucleotides: TGCGCCAGCAGCCTGAACAGGGGGCCCTACGAGCAGTACTTC. Amino acid sequence: CASSLNRGPYEQYF. This rearrangement joins TRBV5-1 to TRBJ2-7; 9 nucleotides match TRBD1. This CDR3 spans 14 amino acids. Trimming at V came to 4 bases and at J to 2 bases, leaving 4 bases not matched to a gene. The germline V gene has CDR1 SGHRS and CDR2 YFSETQ.

The gene calls are TRBV3-1 (or the pseudogene TRBV3-2) and TRBJ2-5; maybe TRBD1 (5 bases). The germline gives CDR1 LGHDT, CDR2 YNNKEL (reference sequence). Trimming took 1 base from V and 4 from J, leaving 10 bases between them. The CDR3 has 14 residues. The CDR3: CASSQAPRAETQYF. In DNA, the CDR3 is TGTGCCAGCAGCCAAGCTCCCAGGGCAGAGACCCAGTACTTC.

This clone has only one observation. The chain has TRBV14 and TRBJ1-1; TRBD1 aligns across 7 bases. J lost 0 bases, V lost 0 bases, and 7 bases had no gene match. The CDR3 has 17 amino acids. The germline gives CDR1 SGHDN, CDR2 FVKESK. The DNA of the CDR3 is TGTGCCAGCAGCCAAGATGGGGGCAGGGGGATGAACACTGAAGCTTTCTTT. Residues: CASSQDGGRGMNTEAFF.

This rearrangement joins TRBV6-5 to TRBJ1-1; 7 bases align to TRBD1. The CDR3 consists of 14 residues. J gave up 4 bases and V 6 bases, and 8 bases lay outside the gene matches. Germline V gene sequence: CDR1 MNHEY, CDR2 SVGAGI. CDR3: CASRPGQRTTEAFF. CDR3 bases: TGTGCCAGCAGGCCGGGACAGAGGACCACTGAAGCTTTCTTT.

CDR3 amino acids: CASSPKGETQYF. Written as DNA, the CDR3 is TGCGCCAGCAGCCCTAAGGGGGAGACCCAGTACTTC. The chain has TRBV5-1 and TRBJ2-5; weak D call: TRBD1 (5 bases). CDR1 SGHRS and CDR2 YFSETQ come from the germline V gene. V was trimmed by 4 bases and J by 5 bases, leaving 9 bases between them. The CDR3 is 12 residues long.

The chain uses TRBV10-1 and TRBJ2-7; possible D gene TRBD1, 6 bases. The CDR3 contains 13 residues. Germline V lookup: CDR1 WNHNN, CDR2 SYGVQD (reference sequence). The V end lost 3 bases, the J end lost 7 bases, and 13 bases lay between the germline ends. Here the CDR3 reads CASSEDRPEEQYV. DNA of the CDR3: TGCGCCAGCAGTGAAGACAGGCCAGAGGAGCAGTACGTC.

The rearrangement uses TRBV7-2 and TRBJ2-1; TRBD1 might be the D (5 bases). V was cut by 5 bases and J by 12 bases, with 17 bases left in between. The CDR3 has 13 amino acids. CDR1 is SGHTA, CDR2 FQGNSA, per germline. The CDR3: CASSGAHRSGQFF. In nucleotides, the CDR3 is TGTGCCAGCAGCGGAGCCCACAGGAGTGGGCAGTTCTTC.

By sample share, this clone is medium-sized. The chain is built from TRBV18 and TRBJ1-6, with 8 nucleotides matching TRBD1. The length of the CDR3 is 17 residues. CDR1 and CDR2 from the germline V gene are KGHSH and LQKENI. The V segment lost 4 bases and the J segment 4 bases; nucleotides outside the gene matches: 9. DNA of the CDR3: TGTGCCAGCTCACGTAAGGGGACAGGCGAGTATAATTCACCCCTCCACTTT. Translated, it gives CASSRKGTGEYNSPLHF.

This chain connects TRBV19 to TRBJ2-3; D not resolved. The CDR3 consists of 13 residues. Between the trimmed V and J ends, which lost 5 bases and 4 bases, there was a span of 10 bases. Germline V gives CDR1 LNHDA, CDR2 SQIVND (reference sequence). This CDR3 reads CASSPAVADTQYF. Here the CDR3 DNA reads TGTGCCAGTAGTCCCGCGGTGGCAGATACGCAGTATTTT.

CDR3 loop: CSVALGVSDEAFF. Written as DNA, the CDR3 is TGCAGCGTTGCCCTAGGCGTCTCTGATGAAGCTTTCTTT. The rearrangement uses TRBV29-1 and TRBJ1-1; no reliable D call. V was cut by 4 bases and J by 7 bases, with 16 bases left in between. Germline V gene data show CDR1 as SQVTM and CDR2 as ANQGSEA. The CDR3 spans 13 residues.

The chain employs TRBV19 and TRBJ2-2; 10 nucleotides agree with TRBD2. With 4 bases clipped from V and 2 bases from J, the junction kept 1 base outside the gene matches. Germline CDR1 is LNHDA and CDR2 is SQIVND (reference sequence). The CDR3 loop spans 15 amino acids. As DNA, the CDR3 is TGTGCCAGTAGTAGGACTAGCGGAAACACCGGGGAGCTGTTTTTT. Residues: CASSRTSGNTGELFF.

The chain carries TRBV10-3 and TRBJ2-7, with 10 positions matching TRBD1. The CDR3 has 15 residues. The ends lost 2 bases at V and 1 base at J; junction bases unmatched: 2. Germline V CDR1 and CDR2: ENHRY, SYGVKD. This CDR3 is CAISERTGGSYEQYF. CDR3 nucleotides: TGTGCCATCAGTGAGAGGACAGGGGGGTCCTACGAGCAGTACTTC.

This clone was counted between two and nine times. The chain recombines TRBV19 with TRBJ2-7, with TRBD1 as a possible D gene (5 bases). This CDR3 has 16 amino acids. Germline values: CDR1 LNHDA, CDR2 SQIVND (reference sequence). V lost 1 base and J 0 bases, leaving 13 bases between the germline ends. The CDR3 bases are TGTGCCAGTAGTATAGGGGGCCTACACGGCTCCTACGAGCAGTACTTC. Its translation is CASSIGGLHGSYEQYF.

Remarks on this clone: This same CDR3 is encoded by further DNA sequences in the sample. The chain uses TRBV29-1 and TRBJ1-1; D is possibly TRBD1 (6 bases). V gave up 4 bases and J gave up 1 base, with 7 bases separating them. This CDR3 comprises 12 residues. Germline V gene sequence: CDR1 SQVTM, CDR2 ANQGSEA. In nucleotides, the CDR3 is TGCAGCGTTGTGGGACAGAACACTGAAGCTTTCTTT. As protein: CSVVGQNTEAFF.

CDR3: CASSSRSGGTYEQYF. The CDR3 DNA reads as TGTGCCAGCAGCTCCCGGTCGGGGGGTACCTACGAGCAGTACTTC. The V and J genes are TRBV13 and TRBJ2-7; 7 bases agree with TRBD2. This CDR3 is built from 15 residues. The V gene end was trimmed by 4 bases and the J gene end by 2 bases; junction bases not matched to a gene: 8. Germline CDR1 PRHDT, CDR2 FYEKMQ (reference sequence). The full variable domain, completed using reference TRBV13 and TRBJ2-7, is AAGVIQSPRHLIKEKRETATLKCYPIPRHDTVYWYQQGPGQDPQFLISFYEKMQSDKGSIPDRFSAQQFSDYHSELNMSSLELGDSALYFCASSSRSGGTYEQYFGPGTRLTVT.

This chain connects TRBV5-1 to TRBJ2-7; 9 nucleotides agree with TRBD2. This CDR3 has 14 residues. Losses at the gene ends were 3 bases for V and 5 bases for J; bases not matched to a gene: 6. Germline V gives CDR1 SGHRS, CDR2 YFSETQ. In nucleotides, the CDR3 is TGCGCCAGCAGCTCTCAAGCGGGAGGCCACGAGCAGTACTTC. As protein: CASSSQAGGHEQYF.

V gene TRBV28 combines with J gene TRBJ2-7; 14 positions agree with TRBD2. The CDR3 length is 18 residues. Germline values: CDR1 MDHEN, CDR2 SYDVKM. Trimming at V came to 5 bases and at J to 4 bases, leaving 13 bases not matched to a gene. The CDR3 DNA reads as TGTGCCAGCAGTGGGGGGGGGACTAGCGGGGGCCTGGTGTACGAGCAGTACGTC. Amino acid sequence: CASSGGGTSGGLVYEQYV.

This chain links TRBV18 with TRBJ2-1, with D maybe TRBD2 (6 bases). The CDR3 is made up of 14 amino acids. V lost 11 bases and J 1 base, leaving 15 bases between the germline ends. Germline CDR1 reads KGHSH; CDR2 reads LQKENI. CDR3 residues: CAGGAGGSYNEQFF. The CDR3 DNA follows: TGTGCCGGCGGGGCGGGCGGTTCCTACAATGAGCAGTTCTTC.

The genes are TRBV6-2 or TRBV6-3 and TRBJ1-2; D might be TRBD1 (5 bases). The CDR3 has 13 residues. From germline, CDR1 is MNHEY and CDR2 SVGEGT. Trimming removed 5 bases at V and 3 bases at J, with 10 bases between. The CDR3 reads CASSPTTDYGYTF. For the CDR3, the DNA is TGTGCCAGCAGTCCAACGACAGACTATGGCTACACCTTC.

This sequence joins TRBV18 and TRBJ1-4; 7 nucleotides match TRBD1. The J segment lost 5 bases and the V segment lost 6 bases, leaving 6 bases of the junction unmatched. Germline V gene data show CDR1 as KGHSH and CDR2 as LQKENI. The CDR3 runs to 14 residues. The CDR3 loop is CASSPGTVNEKLFF. The CDR3 nucleotides read TGTGCCAGCTCGCCCGGGACAGTAAATGAAAAACTGTTTTTT. Drawing the rest from reference TRBV18 and TRBJ1-4, the complete variable domain is NAGVMQNPRHLVRRRGQEARLRCSPMKGHSHVYWYRQLPEEGLKFMVYLQKENIIDESGMPKERFSAEFPKEGPSILRIQQVVRGDSAAYFCASSPGTVNEKLFFGSGTQLSVL.

This chain connects TRBV9 to TRBJ1-3; D ambiguous. Germline-derived CDR1 and CDR2 are SGDLS and YYNGEE. CDR3 size: 15 residues. V shed 0 bases and J shed 0 bases, with 7 bases lying between them. This chain's CDR3 is CASSVGDVSGNTIYF. In nucleotides, the CDR3 is TGTGCCAGCAGCGTAGGCGATGTCTCTGGAAACACCATATATTTT. The entire variable domain, with the rest obtained from reference TRBV9 and TRBJ1-3, is as follows: DSGVTQTPKHLITATGQRVTLRCSPRSGDLSVYWYQQSLDQGLQFLIQYYNGEERAKGNILERFSAQQFPDLHSELNLSSLELGDSALYFCASSVGDVSGNTIYFGEGSWLTVV.

J is TRBJ1-5 and V is TRBV7-2; 7 bases map to TRBD1. Germline values: CDR1 SGHTA, CDR2 FQGNSA. V was clipped by 5 bases and J by 7 bases; unmatched bases: 11. The CDR3 covers 15 residues. CDR3 region: CASSLSGPQGQPQHF. CDR3 DNA sequence: TGTGCCAGCAGCCTGTCAGGGCCACAGGGGCAGCCCCAGCATTTT.